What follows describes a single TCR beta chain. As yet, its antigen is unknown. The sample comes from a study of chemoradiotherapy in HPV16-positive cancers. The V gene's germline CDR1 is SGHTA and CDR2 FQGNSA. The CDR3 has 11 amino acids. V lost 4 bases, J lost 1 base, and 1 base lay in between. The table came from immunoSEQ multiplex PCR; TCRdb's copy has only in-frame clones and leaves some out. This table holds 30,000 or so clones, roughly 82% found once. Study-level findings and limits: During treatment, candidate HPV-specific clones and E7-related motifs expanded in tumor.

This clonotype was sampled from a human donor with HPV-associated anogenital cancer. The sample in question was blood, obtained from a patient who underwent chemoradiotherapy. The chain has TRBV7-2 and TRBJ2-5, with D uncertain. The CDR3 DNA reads TGTGCCAGCAGCTCCCAAGAGACCCAGTACTTC. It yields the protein CASSSQETQYF.